These 32 T cell receptor beta chains originate from one sample sequenced in a study of cytomegalovirus exposure and HLA in healthy donors. It was with 60 Vbeta and 13 Jbeta primers that the PCR ran. Clones were sequenced by immunoSEQ multiplex PCR, and TCRdb holds only the in-frame ones, with some missing. The sample yields 90,000 to 100,000 clones, about two thirds seen once. Sequencing was carried out using PBMCs. These receptors came from a boy aged 5 to 17 in good health and CMV-seropositive.

The chain uses TRBV19 and TRBJ2-7, with 7 nucleotides matching TRBD1. The CDR3 runs to 15 residues. The ends lost 1 base at V and 3 bases at J; junction bases unmatched: 6. Germline CDR1 and CDR2: LNHDA and SQIVND (reference sequence). The CDR3 is CASSIAGQRVYEQYF. The CDR3, as DNA: TGTGCCAGTAGTATAGCGGGACAGAGAGTCTACGAGCAGTACTTC.

This clone was seen more than once but under ten times. This sequence joins TRBV7-7 and TRBJ2-7; 9 bases fit TRBD1. The CDR3 is made up of 15 amino acids. Germline assignment: CDR1 SSHAT and CDR2 FNYEAQ (reference sequence). The trim removed 4 bases at V and 2 bases at J, leaving 6 bases unmatched. CDR3 amino acids: CASSSGTGLPYEQYF. The CDR3, as DNA: TGTGCCAGCAGCTCAGGGACAGGGCTTCCCTACGAGCAGTACTTC. The variable domain in full, with the rest retrieved from reference TRBV7-7 and TRBJ2-7, is GAGVSQSPRYKVTKRGQDVTLRCDPISSHATLYWYQQALGQGPEFLTYFNYEAQPDKSGLPSDRFSAERPEGSISTLTIQRTEQRDSAMYRCASSSGTGLPYEQYFGPGTRLTVT.

This chain connects TRBV9 to TRBJ2-1; the D gene is possibly TRBD1 (6 bases). CDR3 length: 16 amino acids. Trimming removed 4 bases at V and 6 bases at J, with 20 bases between. Germline V lookup: CDR1 SGDLS, CDR2 YYNGEE. For the CDR3, the DNA is TGTGCCAGCAGCCCCGGGTCCATTAGAGGGGGCAATGAGCAGTTCTTC. This sequence encodes CASSPGSIRGGNEQFF.

The chain carries TRBV6-6 and TRBJ1-4, with 10 bases lining up with TRBD1. With 6 bases clipped from V and 8 bases from J, the junction kept 6 bases outside the gene matches. This CDR3 is 14 amino acids long. The germline V gene encodes CDR1 MNHNY and CDR2 SVGAGI (reference sequence). CDR3 protein: CASSRQGAGEKLFF. The CDR3 DNA follows: TGTGCCAGCAGCCGACAGGGGGCAGGGGAAAAACTGTTTTTT.

The V call is TRBV30, the J call TRBJ2-3; D is unresolved. Trimming shortened V by 0 bases and J by 0 bases, and 4 bases separated the two germline ends. The CDR3 covers 13 residues. Germline CDR1 and CDR2: GTSNPN and SVGIG (reference sequence). CDR3 protein: CAWSVGSTDTQYF. The CDR3 bases are TGTGCCTGGAGTGTTGGCAGCACAGATACGCAGTATTTT.

J is TRBJ2-4 and V is TRBV5-1; 10 nucleotides line up with TRBD2. The CDR3 consists of 16 residues. In germline, CDR1 is SGHRS, CDR2 YFSETQ. The V and J ends lost 4 bases and 9 bases, in that order; junction bases with no gene match: 13. The CDR3 coding sequence is TGCGCCAGCAGCGTGGGGGCTAGCGGGGGTTTAGGCATTCAGTACTTC. This codes for CASSVGASGGLGIQYF.

The rearrangement uses TRBV6-5 and TRBJ1-1; D is undetermined. Germline lookup yields CDR1 MNHEY and CDR2 SVGAGI. This CDR3 is built from 15 residues. Trimming cost V 1 base and J 5 bases, with 14 bases left between them. CDR3 residues: CASSYWATLETEAFF. Here the CDR3 DNA reads TGTGCCAGCAGTTACTGGGCAACCTTGGAAACTGAAGCTTTCTTT.

This chain links TRBV2 with TRBJ1-5; TRBD1 agrees at 11 bases. CDR3 length: 14 residues. With 6 bases clipped from V and 5 bases from J, the junction kept 3 bases outside the gene matches. Germline assignment: CDR1 SNHLY and CDR2 FYNNEI. CDR3 nucleotides: TGTGCCAGCAGGACGGGACAGGGGGATCAGCCCCAGCATTTT. Residues: CASRTGQGDQPQHF.

The gene calls are TRBV30 and TRBJ1-2; unclear D gene. The V and J ends lost 4 bases and 3 bases respectively, with 12 bases between them. CDR1 GTSNPN and CDR2 SVGIG come from the germline V gene (reference sequence). This CDR3 spans 13 amino acids. This CDR3 is CAWTGSPHYGYTF. CDR3 coding DNA: TGTGCCTGGACTGGGAGCCCCCACTATGGCTACACCTTC.

The V call is TRBV18, the J call TRBJ1-5; maybe TRBD1 (6 bases). The CDR3 has 12 residues. Germline CDR1 KGHSH, CDR2 LQKENI. CDR3 region: CVQGFYCQPQHF. The CDR3 DNA reads as TGTGTACAGGGTTTCTATTGTCAGCCCCAGCATTTT.

This chain joins TRBV15 and TRBJ1-4; D may be TRBD1 (5 bases). CDR1 is LNHNV and CDR2 is YYDKDF in the germline V gene (reference sequence). CDR3 length: 15 amino acids. Trimming removed 1 base at V and 11 bases at J, with 17 bases between. Here the CDR3 reads CATSRVGDLRRKLFF. The CDR3 nucleotides read TGTGCCACCAGCAGAGTTGGGGACTTGCGTAGGAAACTGTTTTTT. The complete variable domain, with remaining parts taken from reference TRBV15 and TRBJ1-4, reads DAMVIQNPRYQVTQFGKPVTLSCSQTLNHNVMYWYQQKSSQAPKLLFHYYDKDFNNEADTPDNFQSRRPNTSFCFLDIRSPGLGDTAMYLCATSRVGDLRRKLFFGSGTQLSVL.

The rearrangement joins TRBV10-1 to TRBJ1-1; 8 bases agree with TRBD1. This CDR3 is built from 15 residues. Germline CDR1 WNHNN, CDR2 SYGVQD (reference sequence). The trim removed 0 bases at V and 4 bases at J, leaving 4 bases unmatched. This CDR3 is CASSESTDRGTEAFF. CDR3 coding DNA: TGCGCCAGCAGTGAGTCGACCGACAGGGGCACTGAAGCTTTCTTT.

As DNA, the CDR3 is TGTGCCAGCAGCTTAGCGATTATAGAGGGGGAGCTGTTTTTT. Amino acid sequence: CASSLAIIEGELFF. The chain couples TRBV7-9 to TRBJ2-2; D remains ambiguous. Germline loops: CDR1 SEHNR, CDR2 FQNEAQ (reference sequence). V was trimmed by 0 bases and J by 8 bases, leaving 10 bases between them. The CDR3 totals 14 residues.

CDR3: CAWSVSGGNEQYF. The CDR3 nucleotides read TGTGCCTGGAGTGTATCAGGGGGAAACGAGCAGTACTTC. The chain carries TRBV30 and TRBJ2-7, with 7 bases identical to TRBD1. There are 13 residues in the CDR3. Germline CDR1 reads GTSNPN; CDR2 reads SVGIG (reference sequence). The ends lost 0 bases at V and 5 bases at J; junction bases unmatched: 4.

The V call is TRBV2, the J call TRBJ1-2; no definite D call. The V end lost 4 bases, the J end lost 4 bases, and 7 bases lay between the germline ends. CDR1 is SNHLY, CDR2 FYNNEI, per germline. The CDR3 sequence is 12 residues long. The CDR3 loop is CASSVQIYGYTF. The CDR3 nucleotides are TGTGCCAGCAGTGTACAGATCTATGGCTACACCTTC.

V is TRBV28 and J is TRBJ1-3; TRBD1 might be the D (5 bases). The CDR3 is made up of 16 amino acids. The germline V and J ends were trimmed by 6 bases and 0 bases, with 15 bases remaining between them. From germline, CDR1 is MDHEN and CDR2 SYDVKM. The CDR3 is CASSVWGQVSGNTIYF. The CDR3 DNA reads TGTGCCAGCAGCGTATGGGGCCAGGTCTCTGGAAACACCATATATTTT. The entire variable domain, with the rest obtained from reference TRBV28 and TRBJ1-3, is as follows: DVKVTQSSRYLVKRTGEKVFLECVQDMDHENMFWYRQDPGLGLRLIYFSYDVKMKEKGDIPEGYSVSREKKERFSLILESASTNQTSMYLCASSVWGQVSGNTIYFGEGSWLTVV.

The chain employs TRBV5-1 and TRBJ1-6; 7 bases match TRBD1. Germline V CDR1 and CDR2: SGHRS, YFSETQ. The V and J ends lost 0 bases and 8 bases, in that order; junction bases with no gene match: 2. There are 14 residues in the CDR3. CDR3 bases: TGCGCCAGCAGCTTGGGACAGGGAGATTCACCCCTCCACTTT. Translation gives CASSLGQGDSPLHF. Drawing the rest from reference TRBV5-1 and TRBJ1-6, the complete variable domain is KAGVTQTPRYLIKTRGQQVTLSCSPISGHRSVSWYQQTPGQGLQFLFEYFSETQRNKGNFPGRFSGRQFSNSRSEMNVSTLELGDSALYLCASSLGQGDSPLHFGNGTRLTVT.

This clone has only a few counts. The V and J genes are TRBV6-1 and TRBJ1-5; tentatively, D is TRBD1 (5 bases). Trimming cost V 2 bases and J 3 bases, with 14 bases left between them. Germline CDR1 reads MNHNS; CDR2 reads SASEGT. There are 16 residues in the CDR3. The CDR3 sequence: CASSELGGTANQPQHF. The CDR3 region has the DNA TGTGCCAGCAGTGAATTAGGCGGGACGGCCAATCAGCCCCAGCATTTT.

The J gene is TRBJ2-5, the V gene TRBV10-1; D gene ambiguous. The ends were cut back, 5 bases at V and 0 bases at J, with 4 bases in the middle. This CDR3 is 12 amino acids long. CDR1 is WNHNN, CDR2 SYGVQD, per germline (reference sequence). The CDR3 loop reads CASSRDQETQYF. The CDR3 DNA is TGCGCCAGCAGTAGAGACCAAGAGACCCAGTACTTC.

This chain links TRBV6-5 with TRBJ1-2; D gene unclear. Between the trimmed V and J ends, which lost 6 bases and 6 bases, there was a span of 17 bases. The germline CDR1 and CDR2 sequences are MNHEY and SVGAGI. The CDR3 consists of 14 residues. The CDR3 DNA reads TGTGCCAGCAGAAGACATGATTCGACGGATGGCTACACCTTC. Protein: CASRRHDSTDGYTF.

The CDR3 sequence is CASSDVRGGLVEQYF. CDR3 sequence (DNA): TGTGCCAGCAGTGATGTTCGTGGGGGGTTGGTCGAGCAGTACTTC. The rearrangement uses TRBV6-1 and TRBJ2-7, with a tentative D call TRBD2 (6 bases). V lost 3 bases and J 6 bases, leaving 18 bases between the germline ends. The CDR3 has 15 residues. CDR1 is MNHNS, CDR2 SASEGT, per germline.

The chain carries TRBV28 and TRBJ1-1, with 8 positions matching TRBD1. The V gene's germline CDR1 is MDHEN and CDR2 SYDVKM. CDR3 length: 14 amino acids. V lost 3 bases, J lost 5 bases, and 5 bases stayed unmatched. CDR3 coding DNA: TGTGCCAGCAGTTTTATCAGGGGGCGGACTGAAGCTTTCTTT. Its translation is CASSFIRGRTEAFF.

The chain is built from TRBV12-5 and TRBJ2-7; 7 bases are shared with TRBD1. The germline V gene has CDR1 LGHNT and CDR2 FRNRAP. The CDR3 covers 13 residues. J gave up 3 bases and V 8 bases, and 7 bases lay outside the gene matches. CDR3 sequence: CASTRDRDYEQYF. The CDR3 nucleotides are TGTGCTAGTACTCGGGACAGAGACTACGAGCAGTACTTC.

This clone appeared a single time. V gene TRBV5-6 combines with J gene TRBJ1-1, with D uncertain. V was shortened by 6 bases and J by 0 bases, with 21 bases between the two germline ends. Germline V lookup: CDR1 SGHDT, CDR2 YYEEEE. CDR3 length: 17 amino acids. The CDR3 loop reads CASTPRGYPVVNTEAFF. CDR3 in DNA: TGTGCCAGCACCCCAAGAGGGTACCCCGTCGTGAACACTGAAGCTTTCTTT.

This clone has just one count. CDR3 in DNA: TGTGCCAGCAGCGTAGGACAGGGGCCAGACAATGAGCAGTTCTTC. Translation gives CASSVGQGPDNEQFF. V and J are TRBV9 and TRBJ2-1, with 8 positions matching TRBD1. V gave up 0 bases and J gave up 5 bases; unmatched junction bases: 4. The CDR3 is 15 amino acids. Germline V gene lookup returns CDR1 SGDLS and CDR2 YYNGEE.

The genes are TRBV5-4 and TRBJ2-1; the match to TRBD2 covers 10 bases. Germline CDR1 and CDR2: SGHNT and YYREEE (reference sequence). V lost 3 bases, J lost 6 bases, and 0 bases stayed unmatched. The length of the CDR3 is 13 residues. The CDR3 DNA reads as TGTGCCAGCAGCTGGACTAGCGGCAATGAGCAGTTCTTC. Translated: CASSWTSGNEQFF.

The chain employs TRBV19 and TRBJ1-3; no clear D. The CDR3 length is 15 residues. V was clipped by 5 bases and J by 0 bases, with 11 bases between them. Germline V lookup: CDR1 LNHDA, CDR2 SQIVND (reference sequence). DNA for the CDR3: TGTGCCAGTAGTGTGTCGGTACTCTCTGGAAACACCATATATTTT. It is translated as CASSVSVLSGNTIYF.

The chain has TRBV30 and TRBJ2-2; 10 nucleotides agree with TRBD1. Trimming at V came to 3 bases and at J to 3 bases, leaving 7 bases not matched to a gene. The CDR3 sequence is 16 residues long. Per the germline V gene, CDR1 is GTSNPN and CDR2 is SVGIG (reference sequence). The DNA for the CDR3 is TGTGCCTGGAGCGTCTCGGGGACAGGGGACACCGGGGAGCTGTTTTTT. This sequence encodes CAWSVSGTGDTGELFF.

The chain employs TRBV19 and TRBJ1-5; D uncertain. This CDR3 is built from 14 residues. The germline V gene encodes CDR1 LNHDA and CDR2 SQIVND (reference sequence). Trimming pared 4 bases from V and 0 bases from J, leaving 7 bases between. CDR3 in DNA: TGTGCCAGTAGTAACCAGATTAGCAATCAGCCCCAGCATTTT. It codes for CASSNQISNQPQHF.

This sequence joins TRBV9 and TRBJ2-7; 8 positions match TRBD1. Germline CDR1 is SGDLS and CDR2 is YYNGEE. There are 14 residues in the CDR3. Trimming at V came to 3 bases and at J to 3 bases, leaving 5 bases not matched to a gene. The chain's CDR3 is CASSDLDRGYEQYF. DNA for the CDR3: TGTGCCAGCAGCGACCTCGACAGGGGCTACGAGCAGTACTTC.

The V and J genes are TRBV29-1 and TRBJ2-7; 7 nucleotides match TRBD1. The germline V gene encodes CDR1 SQVTM and CDR2 ANQGSEA. V shed 6 bases, J shed 2 bases, and the junction held 10 bases outside the gene matches. The CDR3 extends over 14 amino acids. This CDR3 reads CSVPSTGTTYEQYF. The CDR3 coding sequence is TGCAGCGTCCCCTCGACAGGGACCACCTACGAGCAGTACTTC.

In its sample, this clone was seen a few times. The chain combines TRBV18 with TRBJ1-5, with D tentatively TRBD1 (5 bases). V was cut by 5 bases and J by 2 bases, with 10 bases left in between. In germline, CDR1 is KGHSH, CDR2 LQKENI. The CDR3 is made up of 14 amino acids. The CDR3 protein is CASSKEGGNQPQHF. The DNA of the CDR3 is TGTGCCAGCTCAAAGGAAGGGGGCAATCAGCCCCAGCATTTT.